This T cell receptor (beta chain) was observed in a study of cytomegalovirus exposure and HLA in healthy donors. Study outcomes and limitations: Researchers reportedly found TCR beta sequences accurately predicted most subjects' HLA-A and HLA-B alleles. In a later analysis, a missense DCLRE1C variant was linked to TCR beta V- and J-gene trimming.

The study ran its PCR with 60 Vbeta and 13 Jbeta primers. Measured with immunoSEQ multiplex PCR; TCRdb has only the in-frame clones, and not every one. The sample carries about 120,000 clones, over 9.5% recorded once. On this clone itself: Antigen specificity is unknown. The junction does not match germline at one end; this may be a read error.

The CDR3 loop spans 16 amino acids. The germline gives CDR1 SSHAT, CDR2 FNYEAQ (reference sequence). The specimen sequenced was PBMCs. The chain joins TRBV7-7 to TRBJ2-1, with 14 bases identical to TRBD2. The receptor's source is a woman under 30 in good health and CMV-seropositive. For the CDR3, the DNA is TGTGCTAGCAGCCCGGGACTAGCGGGAGTCTACAATGAGCAGTTCTTC. Residues: CASSPGLAGVYNEQFF. Based on the CDR3 plus reference TRBV7-7 and TRBJ2-1, the full variable domain is GAGVSQSPRYKVTKRGQDVTLRCDPISSHATLYWYQQALGQGPEFLTYFNYEAQPDKSGLPSDRFSAERPEGSISTLTIQRTEQRDSAMYRCASSPGLAGVYNEQFFGPGTRLTVL.